Below are 6 T cell receptor beta chains sequenced from a single sample in a study of blood T cell repertoires in COVID-19. Generated by immunoSEQ multiplex PCR, the TCRdb table keeps only in-frame clones and is missing some. The sample gives 120,000 or so clones, approximately 81% of which show up once; about 4% is in the top ten. The sequenced sample consisted of peripheral blood. Receptors originate from a woman aged 45-60 years with acute or convalescent COVID-19.

The V call is TRBV5-1, the J call TRBJ1-5, with 8 positions matching TRBD1. With 0 bases clipped from V and 6 bases from J, the junction kept 11 bases outside the gene matches. CDR3 length equals 17 residues. Germline V gene sequence: CDR1 SGHRS, CDR2 YFSETQ. DNA of the CDR3: TGCGCCAGCAGCTTGGGGACAGGGTCCTCGTCGAGTCAGCCCCAGCATTTT. Its translation is CASSLGTGSSSSQPQHF.

The chain uses TRBV7-2 and TRBJ2-1; 9 bases align to TRBD1. The J segment lost 1 base and the V segment lost 5 bases, leaving 3 bases of the junction unmatched. The CDR3 spans 15 residues. Germline loops: CDR1 SGHTA, CDR2 FQGNSA. The CDR3, as DNA: TGTGCCAGCAGCGCAGACAGGGGGTCCTACAATGAGCAGTTCTTC. Encoded protein: CASSADRGSYNEQFF.

V and J are TRBV19 and TRBJ1-1; possibly TRBD1 for D (6 bases). The CDR3 contains 16 residues. Germline CDR1 reads LNHDA; CDR2 reads SQIVND (reference sequence). V was cut by 8 bases and J by 1 base, with 20 bases left in between. The chain's CDR3 is CASSNQGRSGNTEAFF. The CDR3 region has the DNA TGTGCCAGTTCTAATCAGGGGAGATCGGGGAACACTGAAGCTTTCTTT. Using reference TRBV19 and TRBJ1-1 for the parts outside the CDR3, the full variable domain is DGGITQSPKYLFRKEGQNVTLSCEQNLNHDAMYWYRQDPGQGLRLIYYSQIVNDFQKGDIAEGYSVSREKKESFPLTVTSAQKNPTAFYLCASSNQGRSGNTEAFFGQGTRLTVV.

The chain uses TRBV7-3 and TRBJ2-2; possible D gene TRBD2, 6 bases. CDR3 length equals 15 residues. Germline V gene data show CDR1 as SGHTA and CDR2 as FQGTGA. V was cut by 6 bases and J by 4 bases, with 15 bases left in between. The DNA of the CDR3 is TGTGCCAGCAGTTCTACTAGCTTGGGCACCGGGGAGCTGTTTTTT. Translation: CASSSTSLGTGELFF.

This clone was observed a handful of times. The chain carries TRBV19 and TRBJ1-1; tentative D call: TRBD1 (6 bases). This CDR3 contains 14 residues. Deletions cut 3 bases from V and 5 bases from J, with 13 bases between. Germline V gene data show CDR1 as LNHDA and CDR2 as SQIVND (reference sequence). The CDR3 here is CASSIQGRGTEAFF. The CDR3 DNA follows: TGTGCCAGTAGTATCCAGGGGCGCGGAACTGAAGCTTTCTTT.

This chain joins TRBV5-5 and TRBJ2-7; D is ambiguous. Trimming removed 5 bases at V and 5 bases at J, with 11 bases between. This CDR3 spans 12 amino acids. Per germline, CDR1 SGHKS and CDR2 YYEKEE (reference sequence). The CDR3 DNA sequence: TGTGCCAGCAGACACACCGCCCACGAGCAGTACTTC. Encoded protein: CASRHTAHEQYF.